This T cell receptor (beta chain) came from a study of blood T cell repertoires in COVID-19. Study-level information: The samples span acute and convalescent COVID-19 from the United States, Italy and Spain.

In the original workflow: Reference gene primers were amplified, and this amplification served to estimate nucleated cell counts. The assay was immunoSEQ multiplex PCR, and TCRdb's table has in-frame clones only and misses some. V, J and clone size were drawn from that table, and D and trimming were deduced from the DNA. The data contain roughly 250,000 clones, about 86% of them singletons. The germline gives CDR1 SNHLY, CDR2 FYNNEI. The V end lost 5 bases, the J end lost 1 base, and 11 bases lay between the germline ends. The CDR3 extends over 14 amino acids. The V and J genes are TRBV2 and TRBJ1-1; D may be TRBD1 (6 bases). Specimen: peripheral blood. This TCR derives from a man in his forties with active or convalescent COVID-19. The chain's CDR3 is CASSLEQGNTEAFF. The CDR3 DNA reads TGTGCCAGCAGTCTTGAACAGGGGAACACTGAAGCTTTCTTT.